This TCR beta chain was retrieved from a study of shared clonotypes between healthy human individuals. Profiled with immunoSEQ multiplex PCR; TCRdb holds only in-frame clones, not every one. Among hundreds of thousands of clones listed, 95% were seen once. Trimming removed 4 bases from V and 1 base from J; junction bases left unmatched: 10. The CDR3 has 17 amino acids. Per germline, CDR1 SGHVS and CDR2 FNYEAQ. This clone showed up just once. Naive CD8 cells, CD45RO-negative and positively selected for CCR7, excluded terminally differentiated effector memory CD45RA+ cells. The sequence derives from a woman aged 25 to 39 in good health. The genes are TRBV7-6 and TRBJ2-7; 10 bases line up with TRBD1. The sequencing sample was made of naive CD8+ T cells sorted from blood. The CDR3 DNA follows: TGTGCCAGCAGCTCTTATGCCGGGACAGGGGAGTCCTACGAGCAGTACTTC. This encodes CASSSYAGTGESYEQYF.